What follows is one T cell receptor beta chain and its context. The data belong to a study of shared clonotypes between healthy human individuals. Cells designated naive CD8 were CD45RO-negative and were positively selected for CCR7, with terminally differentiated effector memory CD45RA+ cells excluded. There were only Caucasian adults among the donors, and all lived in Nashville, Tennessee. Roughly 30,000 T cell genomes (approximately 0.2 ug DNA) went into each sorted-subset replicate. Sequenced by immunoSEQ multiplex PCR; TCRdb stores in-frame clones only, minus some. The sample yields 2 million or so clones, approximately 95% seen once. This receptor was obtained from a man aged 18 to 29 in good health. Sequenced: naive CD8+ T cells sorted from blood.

In nucleotides, the CDR3 is TGTGCCATCAGGGAAGACGGACTTCTCGGCTACACCTTC. Translation: CAIREDGLLGYTF. V usage is TRBV10-3 and J usage is TRBJ1-2; no clear D gene. Germline V gene lookup returns CDR1 ENHRY and CDR2 SYGVKD. Trimming shortened V by 6 bases and J by 8 bases, and 16 bases separated the two germline ends. There are 13 residues in the CDR3.